Following are 21 T cell receptor beta chains from one sample sequenced in a study of T cell responses to AZD1222 COVID-19 vaccine. Generated by immunoSEQ multiplex PCR, the TCRdb table keeps only in-frame clones and is missing some. The sample records 55,000 to 90,000 clones, roughly 82% being singletons. The sequencing used peripheral blood, collected on day 0 of AZD1222 vaccination. The receptors come from an adult in good health.

The CDR3 bases are TGTGCCAGCAGTCGGGACAGTAACACTGAAGCTTTCTTT. Translating it yields CASSRDSNTEAFF. The rearrangement joins TRBV6-6 to TRBJ1-1, with 7 bases lining up with TRBD1. The V gene's germline CDR1 is MNHNY and CDR2 SVGAGI (reference sequence). CDR3 size: 13 residues. V shed 5 bases, J shed 2 bases, and the junction held 2 bases outside the gene matches.

The J gene is TRBJ2-7, the V gene TRBV4-2; D might be TRBD1 (5 bases). CDR3 size: 14 residues. Per germline, CDR1 LGHNA and CDR2 YNFKEQ. The ends were cut back, 1 base at V and 2 bases at J, with 9 bases in the middle. The CDR3: CASSQVEGAYEQYF. The DNA of the CDR3 is TGTGCCAGCAGCCAAGTCGAAGGGGCCTACGAGCAGTACTTC.

The V call is TRBV28, the J call TRBJ2-2, with D maybe TRBD2 (6 bases). In germline, CDR1 is MDHEN, CDR2 SYDVKM. The CDR3 contains 14 residues. The V end was cut by 7 bases, the J end by 6 bases, with 15 bases between. The CDR3 spells CASISLAHAGELFF. The DNA of the CDR3 is TGTGCCAGCATCAGTCTAGCGCATGCCGGGGAGCTGTTTTTT.

The chain recombines TRBV6-5 with TRBJ2-7, with D maybe TRBD2 (6 bases). Deletions cut 2 bases from V and 1 base from J, with 9 bases between. CDR1 is MNHEY, CDR2 SVGAGI, per germline. This CDR3 is built from 14 residues. This chain's CDR3 is CASSYRRGSYEQYF. CDR3 sequence (DNA): TGTGCCAGCAGTTACCGGAGGGGTTCCTACGAGCAGTACTTC.

This sequence joins TRBV5-1 and TRBJ2-5; D uncertain. V was trimmed by 0 bases and J by 0 bases, leaving 6 bases between them. Germline values: CDR1 SGHRS, CDR2 YFSETQ. This CDR3 comprises 14 residues. CDR3 in amino acids: CASSLVTNQETQYF. The DNA for the CDR3 is TGCGCCAGCAGCTTGGTCACTAACCAAGAGACCCAGTACTTC.

J is TRBJ1-4 and V is TRBV19; D may be TRBD1 (6 bases). V dropped 6 bases and J dropped 3 bases, with 14 bases sitting between them. CDR1 and CDR2 (germline): LNHDA, SQIVND (reference sequence). The CDR3 consists of 15 residues. CDR3 residues: CASSRPGAANEKLFF. The CDR3 DNA sequence: TGTGCCAGTAGCCGACCGGGGGCGGCTAATGAAAAACTGTTTTTT.

The chain combines TRBV3-1 (or the pseudogene TRBV3-2) with TRBJ1-1; D ambiguous. V was clipped by 3 bases and J by 5 bases, with 16 bases between them. The CDR3 totals 15 residues. Germline-derived CDR1 and CDR2 are LGHDT and YNNKEL (reference sequence). CDR3 nucleotides: TGTGCCAGCAGCCAGACGGGCTCCTCGGGGACTGAAGCTTTCTTT. It is translated as CASSQTGSSGTEAFF.

CDR3 bases: TGTGCCAGCAGCCAAGATTCGAGGACTGAAGCTTTCTTT. It yields the protein CASSQDSRTEAFF. The chain carries TRBV14 and TRBJ1-1, with unresolved D. The CDR3 loop spans 13 amino acids. Between the trimmed V and J ends, which lost 0 bases and 5 bases, there was a span of 7 bases. CDR1 SGHDN and CDR2 FVKESK come from the germline V gene. Combining the CDR3 with reference TRBV14 and TRBJ1-1 gives the whole variable domain EAGVTQFPSHSVIEKGQTVTLRCDPISGHDNLYWYRRVMGKEIKFLLHFVKESKQDESGMPNNRFLAERTGGTYSTLKVQPAELEDSGVYFCASSQDSRTEAFFGQGTRLTVV.

The chain recombines TRBV9 with TRBJ2-5, with unresolved D. The length of the CDR3 is 15 residues. Germline CDR1 is SGDLS and CDR2 is YYNGEE. V was clipped by 0 bases and J by 1 base, with 10 bases between them. CDR3 sequence reads: CASSVDWGFQETQYF. CDR3 nucleotides: TGTGCCAGCAGCGTAGATTGGGGTTTCCAAGAGACCCAGTACTTC.

The chain links TRBV5-1 to TRBJ2-1; TRBD2 matches 9 bases. Germline CDR1 reads SGHRS; CDR2 reads YFSETQ. Germline trimming cut 3 bases from V and 10 bases from J; bases unmatched to any gene: 14. CDR3 size: 16 residues. For the CDR3, the DNA is TGCGCCAGCAGCTCCCGCGCTAGCGGGACCCAAGAGGAGCAGTTCTTC. Translating it yields CASSSRASGTQEEQFF. Supplemented by reference TRBV5-1 and TRBJ2-1, the full variable domain reads KAGVTQTPRYLIKTRGQQVTLSCSPISGHRSVSWYQQTPGQGLQFLFEYFSETQRNKGNFPGRFSGRQFSNSRSEMNVSTLELGDSALYLCASSSRASGTQEEQFFGPGTRLTVL.

In its sample, this clone was seen a few times. The CDR3, as DNA: TGTGCCAGCAGCCAGGGGGCCTTTGAAAAACTGTTTTTT. Encoded protein: CASSQGAFEKLFF. V gene TRBV6-5 combines with J gene TRBJ1-4; 8 positions match TRBD1. J was trimmed by 7 bases and V by 6 bases; bases with no gene match: 4. Germline V gene data show CDR1 as MNHEY and CDR2 as SVGAGI. The CDR3 runs to 13 residues.

The rearrangement links TRBV18 to TRBJ1-5; D is possibly TRBD1 (6 bases). Germline CDR1 and CDR2: KGHSH and LQKENI. Trimming shortened V by 6 bases and J by 2 bases, and 14 bases separated the two germline ends. CDR3 length: 15 amino acids. CDR3 DNA: TGTGCCAGCTCGGAGGGGGGGATAGGCAATCAGCCCCAGCATTTT. Residues: CASSEGGIGNQPQHF.

V and J are TRBV28 and TRBJ2-2; D gene unclear. Germline V gives CDR1 MDHEN, CDR2 SYDVKM. Trimming cost V 5 bases and J 1 base, with 14 bases left between them. The CDR3 consists of 16 residues. The CDR3, as DNA: TGTGCCAGCAGTGTCCAAGGCGGCCTGAACACCGGGGAGCTGTTTTTT. Its translation: CASSVQGGLNTGELFF. Looking up the rest from reference TRBV28 and TRBJ2-2 gives the full variable domain: DVKVTQSSRYLVKRTGEKVFLECVQDMDHENMFWYRQDPGLGLRLIYFSYDVKMKEKGDIPEGYSVSREKKERFSLILESASTNQTSMYLCASSVQGGLNTGELFFGEGSRLTVL.

V is TRBV19 and J is TRBJ2-7; D call uncertain. The germline V gene encodes CDR1 LNHDA and CDR2 SQIVND (reference sequence). V lost 5 bases to trimming and J lost 4 bases, with 18 bases between them. The CDR3 consists of 15 residues. The CDR3 protein is CASSPSLGPGYEQYF. The CDR3 DNA reads as TGTGCCAGTAGTCCATCTCTCGGTCCAGGATACGAGCAGTACTTC.

The chain recombines TRBV7-9 with TRBJ2-3; 7 bases are a match to TRBD2. The CDR3 is 16 amino acids. Per the germline V gene, CDR1 is SEHNR and CDR2 is FQNEAQ (reference sequence). Trimming removed 3 bases from V and 0 bases from J; junction bases left unmatched: 6. CDR3 amino acids: CASSFPAGLSTDTQYF. As DNA, the CDR3 is TGTGCCAGCAGCTTCCCAGCGGGGCTAAGCACAGATACGCAGTATTTT.

The genes are TRBV7-7 and TRBJ2-1; possible D gene TRBD1, 6 bases. The CDR3 totals 13 residues. V shed 2 bases and J shed 6 bases, with 8 bases lying between them. CDR1 SSHAT and CDR2 FNYEAQ come from the germline V gene (reference sequence). The CDR3 nucleotides are TGTGCCAGCAGCTTACTACAGGGCAATGAGCAGTTCTTC. Translation: CASSLLQGNEQFF.

This chain connects TRBV15 to TRBJ2-7; 9 positions match TRBD1. This CDR3 comprises 17 residues. Trimming removed 2 bases from V and 3 bases from J; junction bases left unmatched: 11. Germline CDR1 reads LNHNV; CDR2 reads YYDKDF (reference sequence). The CDR3 loop reads CATSRFTGRTGDYEQYF. CDR3 bases: TGTGCCACCAGCAGATTCACAGGTCGGACAGGGGACTACGAGCAGTACTTC.

V and J are TRBV29-1 and TRBJ1-2; 9 nucleotides match TRBD1. V gave up 3 bases and J gave up 6 bases; unmatched junction bases: 5. The germline V gene has CDR1 SQVTM and CDR2 ANQGSEA. CDR3 length: 13 residues. The CDR3 region has the DNA TGCAGCGTTGACGGGGGGACAGGGAATGGCTACACCTTC. Translated: CSVDGGTGNGYTF.

The chain uses TRBV28 and TRBJ2-3; D not resolved. V lost 9 bases to trimming and J lost 5 bases, with 9 bases between them. This CDR3 region has 11 residues. CDR1 and CDR2 from the germline V gene are MDHEN and SYDVKM. DNA for the CDR3: TGTGCCAGTCGTACGGTAGATACGCAGTATTTT. As protein: CASRTVDTQYF.

The rearrangement joins TRBV12-3 or TRBV12-4 to TRBJ1-1; D possibly corresponds to TRBD1 (6 bases). The CDR3 runs 12 residues. V lost 6 bases, J lost 4 bases, and 9 bases lay in between. CDR3 DNA: TGTGCCAGCAGGAAACAGGGCACTGAAGCTTTCTTT. Translating it yields CASRKQGTEAFF.

A few counts support this clone. The chain employs TRBV7-9 and TRBJ2-1, with D maybe TRBD2 (7 bases). Germline-derived CDR1 and CDR2 are SEHNR and FQNEAQ (reference sequence). The CDR3 totals 16 residues. Trimming stripped 4 bases from V and 4 bases from J, with 17 bases between. CDR3: CASSSLWGRGYNEQFF. In nucleotides, the CDR3 is TGTGCCAGCAGCTCTCTCTGGGGGAGGGGGTACAATGAGCAGTTCTTC.